This T cell receptor beta chain was sequenced in a study of blood T cells in healthy people across ages. Study results and caveats: PBMCs were not sorted, which prevented a conclusive comparison of naive versus antigen-experienced cells.

This clonotype was detected only a few times. Its specificity is unknown. The donors, healthy Caucasians from Russia, were aged roughly 6 to 90. Total RNA extracted from each sample amounted to at least 6 micrograms. The use of a sample-barcoded 5' primer and a J-beta primer mix characterized a second PCR of about 7 to 12 cycles. Each cDNA was tagged by a template-switch adaptor containing 12 random nucleotides. Using its own MiXCR run on the 5' RACE reads, TCRdb lists one record per CDR3 protein. This sample has about 780,000 distinct CDR3 sequences; about half occur once, and the top ten carry over 15%. Sequenced material: blood. This sequence originates from a man older than 75 in good health.

This CDR3 is CASGSGSYNEQFF. For the CDR3, the DNA is TGTGCCAGCGGAAGCGGGTCCTACAATGAGCAGTTCTTC. The chain combines TRBV28 with TRBJ2-1; possibly TRBD2 for D (6 bases). The CDR3 consists of 13 residues. The germline gives CDR1 MDHEN, CDR2 SYDVKM. V was shortened by 8 bases and J by 1 base, with 9 bases between the two germline ends.